This T cell receptor (beta chain) was retrieved from a study of blood T cell repertoires in COVID-19. Trimming removed 2 bases from V and 3 bases from J, with 20 bases in between. The germline gives CDR1 SNHLY, CDR2 FYNNEI. This CDR3 spans 17 amino acids. This table comes from immunoSEQ multiplex PCR, and its TCRdb copy is limited to in-frame clones, with some not included. The sample shows a few hundred thousand clones, around 80% of them seen only once. This receptor was obtained from a young man with active or convalescent COVID-19. V and J are TRBV2 and TRBJ2-7; possibly TRBD2 for D (7 bases). Source material: peripheral blood. The CDR3 is CASSERGRGTPYYEQYF. DNA of the CDR3: TGTGCCAGCAGTGAAAGGGGGAGGGGGACACCCTACTACGAGCAGTACTTC.